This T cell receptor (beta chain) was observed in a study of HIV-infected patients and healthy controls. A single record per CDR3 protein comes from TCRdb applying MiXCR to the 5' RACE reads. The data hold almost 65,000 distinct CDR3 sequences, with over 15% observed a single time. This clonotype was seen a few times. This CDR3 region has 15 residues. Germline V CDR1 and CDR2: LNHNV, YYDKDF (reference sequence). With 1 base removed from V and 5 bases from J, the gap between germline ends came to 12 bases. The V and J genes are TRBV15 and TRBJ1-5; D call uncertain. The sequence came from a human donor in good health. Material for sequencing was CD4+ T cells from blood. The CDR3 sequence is CATSRVSSTDQPQHF. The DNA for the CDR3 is TGTGCCACCAGCAGAGTAAGTAGTACGGATCAGCCCCAGCATTTT. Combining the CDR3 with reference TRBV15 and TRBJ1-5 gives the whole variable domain DAMVIQNPRYQVTQFGKPVTLSCSQTLNHNVMYWYQQKSSQAPKLLFHYYDKDFNNEADTPDNFQSRRPNTSFCFLDIRSPGLGDTAMYLCATSRVSSTDQPQHFGDGTRLSIL.